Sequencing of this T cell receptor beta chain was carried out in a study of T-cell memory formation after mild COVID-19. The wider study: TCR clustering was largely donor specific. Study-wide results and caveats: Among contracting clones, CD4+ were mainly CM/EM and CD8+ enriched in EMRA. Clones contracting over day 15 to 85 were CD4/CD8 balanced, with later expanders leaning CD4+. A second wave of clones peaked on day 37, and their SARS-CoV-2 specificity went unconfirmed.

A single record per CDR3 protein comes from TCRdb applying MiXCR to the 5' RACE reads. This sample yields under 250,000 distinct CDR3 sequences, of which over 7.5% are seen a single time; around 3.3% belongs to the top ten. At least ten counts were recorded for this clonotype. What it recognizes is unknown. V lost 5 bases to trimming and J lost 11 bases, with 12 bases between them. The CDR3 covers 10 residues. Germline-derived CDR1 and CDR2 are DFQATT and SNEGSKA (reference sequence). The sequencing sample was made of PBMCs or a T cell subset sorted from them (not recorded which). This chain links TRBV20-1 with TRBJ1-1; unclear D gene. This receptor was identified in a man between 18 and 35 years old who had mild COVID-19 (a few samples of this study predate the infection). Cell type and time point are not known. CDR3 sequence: CSARGEKAFF. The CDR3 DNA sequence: TGCAGTGCTCGGGGAGAGAAGGCTTTCTTT.